This entry lists 29 T cell receptor beta chains sequenced from one sample in a study of T cell responses to AZD1222 COVID-19 vaccine. TCRdb's table, derived via immunoSEQ multiplex PCR, lists solely in-frame clones and lacks some. The profile shows 150,000 or so clones, about nine tenths of them singletons. Sequences were derived from peripheral blood, sampled on day 0 of AZD1222 vaccination. These TCRs come from an adult in good health.

This chain links TRBV14 with TRBJ2-7; D gene ambiguous. CDR1 is SGHDN and CDR2 is FVKESK in the germline V gene. The CDR3 consists of 14 residues. With 1 base removed from V and 5 bases from J, the gap between germline ends came to 12 bases. CDR3 nucleotides: TGTGCCAGCAGCCAAGGGGTATTGAGCGACGAGCAGTACTTC. Protein product: CASSQGVLSDEQYF.

This chain joins TRBV28 and TRBJ1-6; 9 bases fit TRBD1. The CDR3 loop spans 14 amino acids. V shed 10 bases, J shed 10 bases, and the junction held 11 bases outside the gene matches. Germline V gene sequence: CDR1 MDHEN, CDR2 SYDVKM. CDR3 DNA: TGTGCCACCGGGACAGGGTTGCCCTTCTCACCCCTCCACTTT. Translating gives CATGTGLPFSPLHF. The variable domain in full, with the rest retrieved from reference TRBV28 and TRBJ1-6, is DVKVTQSSRYLVKRTGEKVFLECVQDMDHENMFWYRQDPGLGLRLIYFSYDVKMKEKGDIPEGYSVSREKKERFSLILESASTNQTSMYLCATGTGLPFSPLHFGNGTRLTVT.

The chain has TRBV11-2 and TRBJ2-2; D ambiguous. The CDR3 sequence is 12 residues long. Per the germline V gene, CDR1 is SGHAT and CDR2 is FQNNGV. V gave up 4 bases and J gave up 7 bases, with 7 bases separating them. The CDR3 nucleotides read TGTGCCAGCAGCTCCCTCCGCGGGGAGCTGTTTTTT. Protein sequence: CASSSLRGELFF.

The chain links TRBV15 to TRBJ2-7, with D unresolved. The CDR3 has 14 amino acids. Germline V gene data show CDR1 as LNHNV and CDR2 as YYDKDF (reference sequence). The V and J ends lost 0 bases and 0 bases respectively, with 6 bases between them. CDR3: CATSRDKSSYEQYF. The CDR3 DNA sequence: TGTGCCACCAGCAGAGATAAGTCCTCCTACGAGCAGTACTTC.

This clone came up once. V usage is TRBV6-6 and J usage is TRBJ1-3; possibly TRBD1 for D (5 bases). The CDR3 runs to 16 residues. Germline V gene sequence: CDR1 MNHNY, CDR2 SVGAGI (reference sequence). The V end was cut by 4 bases, the J end by 0 bases, with 13 bases between. Here the CDR3 reads CASSWQGDLSGNTIYF. The DNA for the CDR3 is TGTGCCAGCAGTTGGCAGGGTGACCTCTCTGGAAACACCATATATTTT.

V usage is TRBV28 and J usage is TRBJ1-3; possible D gene TRBD1, 6 bases. The CDR3 consists of 14 residues. CDR1 and CDR2 (germline): MDHEN, SYDVKM. V gave up 5 bases and J gave up 6 bases, with 14 bases separating them. CDR3 sequence (DNA): TGTGCCAGCAGTATACAGGGAATGTCAAACACCATATATTTT. Its translation: CASSIQGMSNTIYF.

The chain combines TRBV9 with TRBJ1-2, with D hard to call. Trimming cost V 3 bases and J 8 bases, with 14 bases left between them. This CDR3 region has 13 residues. Germline V gene sequence: CDR1 SGDLS, CDR2 YYNGEE. The CDR3 spells CASSDPIQGGYTF. DNA for the CDR3: TGTGCCAGCAGCGATCCGATACAAGGGGGCTACACCTTC. Looking up the rest from reference TRBV9 and TRBJ1-2 gives the full variable domain: DSGVTQTPKHLITATGQRVTLRCSPRSGDLSVYWYQQSLDQGLQFLIQYYNGEERAKGNILERFSAQQFPDLHSELNLSSLELGDSALYFCASSDPIQGGYTFGSGTRLTVV.

V gene TRBV5-4 combines with J gene TRBJ2-7; D is unclear. Germline CDR1 reads SGHNT; CDR2 reads YYREEE (reference sequence). Between the trimmed V and J ends, which lost 1 base and 5 bases, there was a span of 7 bases. The CDR3 consists of 12 residues. CDR3 amino acids: CASSLISDEQYF. CDR3 bases: TGTGCCAGCAGCTTGATCAGCGACGAGCAGTACTTC.

The chain links TRBV29-1 to TRBJ1-4; weak D call: TRBD1 (5 bases). This CDR3 spans 12 amino acids. Looked up from germline, CDR1 is SQVTM and CDR2 is ANQGSEA. V lost 7 bases to trimming and J lost 8 bases, with 14 bases between them. The CDR3 bases are TGCAGCGCTCCAGTCGGGGACGAAAAACTGTTTTTT. Translating it yields CSAPVGDEKLFF.

The chain links TRBV2 to TRBJ1-6; no firm D call. This CDR3 contains 15 residues. Trimming pared 4 bases from V and 2 bases from J, leaving 9 bases between. Germline lookup yields CDR1 SNHLY and CDR2 FYNNEI. The CDR3 coding sequence is TGTGCCAGCAGTGCCCGAGGGACCTATAATTCACCCCTCCACTTT. It is translated as CASSARGTYNSPLHF.

The rearrangement links TRBV7-3 to TRBJ2-3; 8 bases agree with TRBD2. V shed 5 bases and J 3 bases; nucleotides not matched to a gene: 4. Per the germline V gene, CDR1 is SGHTA and CDR2 is FQGTGA. This CDR3 is 14 amino acids long. As DNA, the CDR3 is TGTGCCAGCAGCCGACTAGCGAATACAGATACGCAGTATTTT. It specifies CASSRLANTDTQYF. Using reference TRBV7-3 and TRBJ2-3 for the parts outside the CDR3, the full variable domain is GAGVSQTPSNKVTEKGKYVELRCDPISGHTALYWYRQSLGQGPEFLIYFQGTGAADDSGLPNDRFFAVRPEGSVSTLKIQRTERGDSAVYLCASSRLANTDTQYFGPGTRLTVL.

The chain couples TRBV27 to TRBJ1-1; weak D call: TRBD1 (5 bases). Trimming took 6 bases from V and 11 from J, leaving 22 bases between them. The CDR3 covers 14 residues. In germline, CDR1 is MNHEY, CDR2 SMNVEV (reference sequence). Here the CDR3 DNA reads TGTGCCAGCAGCCCCGGGGGGTCAATGGCGAGGGCTTTCTTT. Translated, it gives CASSPGGSMARAFF.

V usage is TRBV6-1 and J usage is TRBJ2-5; maybe TRBD2 (5 bases). V was pared by 1 base and J by 1 base, with 13 bases between. The germline V gene has CDR1 MNHNS and CDR2 SASEGT. This CDR3 spans 16 amino acids. This CDR3 is CASSEVAGSGQETQYF. Here the CDR3 DNA reads TGTGCCAGCAGTGAAGTTGCGGGCTCGGGCCAAGAGACCCAGTACTTC.

The J gene is TRBJ2-7, the V gene TRBV5-4; unclear D gene. CDR3 length equals 12 residues. CDR1 is SGHNT, CDR2 YYREEE, per germline (reference sequence). V gave up 4 bases and J gave up 0 bases, with 5 bases separating them. The CDR3: CASSKDSYEQYF. The DNA of the CDR3 is TGTGCCAGCAGCAAAGACTCCTACGAGCAGTACTTC.

The rearrangement uses TRBV5-4 and TRBJ2-7; D is possibly TRBD1 or TRBD2 (6 bases each). Looked up from germline, CDR1 is SGHNT and CDR2 is YYREEE (reference sequence). The V and J ends lost 4 bases and 5 bases respectively, with 19 bases between them. This CDR3 is built from 15 residues. This CDR3 reads CASSPRRGVKDEQYF. The DNA for the CDR3 is TGTGCCAGCAGCCCAAGAAGGGGGGTAAAGGACGAGCAGTACTTC.

This sequence joins TRBV11-3 and TRBJ2-7, with D unclear. Germline V lookup: CDR1 SGHNT, CDR2 YENEEA. V shed 3 bases and J shed 1 base, with 13 bases lying between them. CDR3 length: 15 amino acids. As DNA, the CDR3 is TGTGCCAGCAGCTTCGGGCACTCACCTTCCTACGAGCAGTACTTC. As protein: CASSFGHSPSYEQYF.

The rearrangement joins TRBV30 to TRBJ2-7; no firm D call. The CDR3 extends over 13 amino acids. Germline assignment: CDR1 GTSNPN and CDR2 SVGIG (reference sequence). Trimming stripped 4 bases from V and 2 bases from J, with 12 bases between. CDR3 sequence: CAWTGLPAYEQYF. The CDR3 DNA reads TGTGCCTGGACCGGGCTTCCCGCCTACGAGCAGTACTTC. Full variable domain (remainder filled in from reference TRBV30 and TRBJ2-7): SQTIHQWPATLVQPVGSPLSLECTVEGTSNPNLYWYRQAAGRGLQLLFYSVGIGQISSEVPQNLSASRPQDRQFILSSKKLLLSDSGFYLCAWTGLPAYEQYFGPGTRLTVT.

This chain uses TRBV29-1 with TRBJ2-1; possibly TRBD2 for D (5 bases). CDR3 length: 14 residues. Between the trimmed V and J ends, which lost 3 bases and 0 bases, there was a span of 9 bases. In germline, CDR1 is SQVTM, CDR2 ANQGSEA. CDR3 protein: CSVDGRSSYNEQFF. DNA for the CDR3: TGCAGCGTTGATGGGAGAAGCTCCTACAATGAGCAGTTCTTC.

The gene calls are TRBV7-2 and TRBJ2-2, with 7 nucleotides matching TRBD1. There are 16 residues in the CDR3. Losses at the gene ends were 2 bases for V and 5 bases for J; bases not matched to a gene: 8. Germline loops: CDR1 SGHTA, CDR2 FQGNSA. The CDR3 protein is CASSLLTGVRTGELFF. The CDR3 DNA follows: TGTGCCAGCAGCTTACTAACAGGGGTGAGGACCGGGGAGCTGTTTTTT.

The rearrangement uses TRBV7-9 and TRBJ2-2, with 12 bases lining up with TRBD2. V gave up 2 bases and J gave up 3 bases; unmatched junction bases: 10. The length of the CDR3 is 19 residues. The V gene's germline CDR1 is SEHNR and CDR2 FQNEAQ (reference sequence). CDR3 sequence: CASSLRSSGRARYTGELFF. The CDR3 DNA follows: TGTGCCAGCAGCTTACGGTCTAGCGGGAGGGCCCGTTACACCGGGGAGCTGTTTTTT. The full variable domain, completed using reference TRBV7-9 and TRBJ2-2, is DTGVSQNPRHKITKRGQNVTFRCDPISEHNRLYWYRQTLGQGPEFLTYFQNEAQLEKSRLLSDRFSAERPKGSFSTLEIQRTEQGDSAMYLCASSLRSSGRARYTGELFFGEGSRLTVL.

The rearrangement uses TRBV5-8 and TRBJ1-6; 7 bases map to TRBD1. The V and J ends lost 6 bases and 8 bases, in that order; junction bases with no gene match: 11. The germline CDR1 and CDR2 sequences are SGHTS and YDEGEE. CDR3 length: 15 residues. CDR3 amino acids: CASTIYQGEDSPLHF. DNA of the CDR3: TGTGCCAGCACCATTTACCAGGGGGAGGATTCACCCCTCCACTTT.

The rearrangement joins TRBV4-3 to TRBJ2-7; D gene uncertain. There are 13 residues in the CDR3. Germline assignment: CDR1 LGHNA and CDR2 YSLEER. The V end was cut by 6 bases, the J end by 0 bases, with 9 bases between. The CDR3 coding sequence is TGCGCCAGCAGGCCAGACAACTCCTACGAGCAGTACTTC. Protein sequence: CASRPDNSYEQYF.

The rearrangement links TRBV30 to TRBJ1-1; D is unresolved. The CDR3 spans 13 residues. Trimming stripped 3 bases from V and 0 bases from J, with 8 bases between. CDR1 is GTSNPN and CDR2 is SVGIG in the germline V gene (reference sequence). In DNA, the CDR3 is TGTGCCTGGAGAGACCCGTTGAACACTGAAGCTTTCTTT. Its protein product is CAWRDPLNTEAFF.

The rearrangement links TRBV6-2 or TRBV6-3 to TRBJ2-7; D remains ambiguous. This CDR3 contains 12 residues. Germline V lookup: CDR1 MNHEY, CDR2 SVGEGT. V was cut by 1 base and J by 8 bases, with 9 bases left in between. The CDR3 protein is CASSYLRYQQYF. CDR3 nucleotides: TGTGCCAGCAGTTACTTAAGGTACCAGCAGTACTTC.

The chain recombines TRBV6-5 with TRBJ2-6, with D unclear. The germline CDR1 and CDR2 sequences are MNHEY and SVGAGI. The CDR3 extends over 13 amino acids. The V end lost 6 bases, the J end lost 3 bases, and 6 bases lay between the germline ends. The CDR3 DNA sequence: TGTGCCAGCAGGGCTAGTGGGGCCAACGTCCTGACTTTC. Translated, it gives CASRASGANVLTF.

CDR3 sequence reads: CASSIGAGANVLTF. CDR3 coding DNA: TGTGCCAGTAGTATAGGGGCTGGGGCCAACGTCCTGACTTTC. The chain employs TRBV19 and TRBJ2-6, with D unresolved. The V end lost 1 base, the J end lost 2 bases, and 3 bases lay between the germline ends. The CDR3 extends over 14 amino acids. Germline V gene data show CDR1 as LNHDA and CDR2 as SQIVND (reference sequence).

V and J are TRBV4-3 and TRBJ2-3; 9 nucleotides line up with TRBD2. The V segment lost 4 bases and the J segment 5 bases; nucleotides outside the gene matches: 19. This CDR3 has 19 amino acids. Looked up from germline, CDR1 is LGHNA and CDR2 is YSLEER. CDR3 coding DNA: TGCGCCAGCAGCCCCCATATCGGGGGGGTAGCGGGAGTGGTAGATACGCAGTATTTT. Its protein product is CASSPHIGGVAGVVDTQYF.

This clone is a singleton in its sample. J is TRBJ2-7 and V is TRBV9, with 8 bases lining up with TRBD2. CDR1 SGDLS and CDR2 YYNGEE come from the germline V gene. The CDR3 has 14 residues. The ends lost 4 bases at V and 5 bases at J; junction bases unmatched: 8. CDR3 in DNA: TGTGCCAGCAGCAATGGCGGGGGGCCTAACGAGCAGTACTTC. This gives the protein CASSNGGGPNEQYF.

The chain has TRBV24-1 and TRBJ1-5; D remains ambiguous. The CDR3 extends over 12 amino acids. CDR1 is KGHDR and CDR2 is SFDVKD in the germline V gene. The V end lost 9 bases, the J end lost 4 bases, and 9 bases lay between the germline ends. The CDR3 region has the DNA TGTGCCACCGGTTACGGAAATCAGCCCCAGCATTTT. It specifies CATGYGNQPQHF.